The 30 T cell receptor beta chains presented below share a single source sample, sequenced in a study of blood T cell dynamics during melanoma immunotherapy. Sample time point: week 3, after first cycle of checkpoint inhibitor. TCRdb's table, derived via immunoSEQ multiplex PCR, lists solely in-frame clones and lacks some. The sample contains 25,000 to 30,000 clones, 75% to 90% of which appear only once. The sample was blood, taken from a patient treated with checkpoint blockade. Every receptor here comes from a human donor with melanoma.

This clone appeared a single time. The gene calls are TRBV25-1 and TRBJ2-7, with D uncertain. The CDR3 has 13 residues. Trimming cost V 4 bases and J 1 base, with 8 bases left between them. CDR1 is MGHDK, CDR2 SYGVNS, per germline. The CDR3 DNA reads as TGTGCCAGCAGTGGACGCGGTTCCTACGAGCAGTACTTC. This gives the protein CASSGRGSYEQYF.

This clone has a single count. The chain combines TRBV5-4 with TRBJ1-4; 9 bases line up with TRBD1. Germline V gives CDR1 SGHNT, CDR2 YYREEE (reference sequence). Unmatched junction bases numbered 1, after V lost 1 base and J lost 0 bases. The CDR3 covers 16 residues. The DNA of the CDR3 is TGTGCCAGCAGCTTGAGACAGGGGGCAACTAATGAAAAACTGTTTTTT. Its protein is CASSLRQGATNEKLFF.

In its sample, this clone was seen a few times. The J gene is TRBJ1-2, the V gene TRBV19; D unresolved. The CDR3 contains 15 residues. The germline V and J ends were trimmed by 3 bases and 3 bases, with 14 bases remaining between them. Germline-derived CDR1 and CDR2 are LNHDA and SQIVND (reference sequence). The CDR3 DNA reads TGTGCCAGTAGTATGGCACCTAACCCTTACTATGGCTACACCTTC. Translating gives CASSMAPNPYYGYTF.

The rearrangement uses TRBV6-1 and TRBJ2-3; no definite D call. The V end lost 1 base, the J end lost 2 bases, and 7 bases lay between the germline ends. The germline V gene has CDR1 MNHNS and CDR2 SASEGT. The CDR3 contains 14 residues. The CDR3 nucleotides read TGTGCCAGCAGTGAAGGCGTATACACAGATACGCAGTATTTT. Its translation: CASSEGVYTDTQYF.

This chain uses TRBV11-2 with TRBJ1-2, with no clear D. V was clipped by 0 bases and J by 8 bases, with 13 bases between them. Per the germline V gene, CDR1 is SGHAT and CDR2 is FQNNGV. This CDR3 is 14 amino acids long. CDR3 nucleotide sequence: TGTGCCAGCAGCTTAGATACTGCCCAGAGGGGCTACACCTTC. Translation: CASSLDTAQRGYTF.

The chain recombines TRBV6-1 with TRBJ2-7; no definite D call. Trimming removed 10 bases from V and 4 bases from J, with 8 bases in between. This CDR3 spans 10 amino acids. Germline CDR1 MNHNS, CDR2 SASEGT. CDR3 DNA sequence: TGTGCCACCTCTCTATACGAGCAGTACTTC. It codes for CATSLYEQYF.

The CDR3 loop reads CASSLVDSSYEQYF. The CDR3 DNA is TGTGCCAGCAGCTTGGTAGACAGCTCCTACGAGCAGTACTTC. V gene TRBV5-6 combines with J gene TRBJ2-7, with D maybe TRBD1 (5 bases). This CDR3 is 14 amino acids long. Trimming removed 0 bases from V and 0 bases from J, with 7 bases in between. The V gene's germline CDR1 is SGHDT and CDR2 YYEEEE.

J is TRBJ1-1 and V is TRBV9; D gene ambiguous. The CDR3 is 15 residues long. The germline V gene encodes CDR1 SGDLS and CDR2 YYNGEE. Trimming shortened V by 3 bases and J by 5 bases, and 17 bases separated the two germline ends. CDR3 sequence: CASSALGTLGTEAFF. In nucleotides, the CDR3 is TGTGCCAGCAGCGCCCTCGGCACGCTTGGAACTGAAGCTTTCTTT.

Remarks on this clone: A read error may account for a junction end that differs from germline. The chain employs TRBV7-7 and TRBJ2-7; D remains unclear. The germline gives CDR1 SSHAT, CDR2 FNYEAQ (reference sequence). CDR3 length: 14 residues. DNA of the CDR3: TGTGCTAGCAGCTTAAGTACGGAATCCTACGAGCAGTACTTC. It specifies CASSLSTESYEQYF.

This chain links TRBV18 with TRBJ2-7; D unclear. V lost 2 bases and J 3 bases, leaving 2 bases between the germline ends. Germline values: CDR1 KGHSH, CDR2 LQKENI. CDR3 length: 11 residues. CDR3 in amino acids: CASSPGYEQYF. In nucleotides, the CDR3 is TGTGCCAGCTCACCAGGCTACGAGCAGTACTTC.

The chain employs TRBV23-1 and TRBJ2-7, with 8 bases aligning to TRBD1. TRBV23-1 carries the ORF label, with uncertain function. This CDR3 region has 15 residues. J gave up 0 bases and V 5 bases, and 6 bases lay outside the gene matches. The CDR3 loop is CASSSRTGSSYEQYF. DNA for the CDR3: TGCGCCAGCAGTAGCCGGACAGGGAGCTCCTACGAGCAGTACTTC.

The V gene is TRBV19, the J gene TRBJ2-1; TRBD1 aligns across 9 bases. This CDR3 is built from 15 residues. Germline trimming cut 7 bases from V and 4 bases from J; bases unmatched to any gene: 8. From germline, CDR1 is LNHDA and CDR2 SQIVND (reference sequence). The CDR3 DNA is TGTGCCAGTAAGCCGTCTGGGACAGGGTACAATGAGCAGTTCTTC. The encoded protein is CASKPSGTGYNEQFF.

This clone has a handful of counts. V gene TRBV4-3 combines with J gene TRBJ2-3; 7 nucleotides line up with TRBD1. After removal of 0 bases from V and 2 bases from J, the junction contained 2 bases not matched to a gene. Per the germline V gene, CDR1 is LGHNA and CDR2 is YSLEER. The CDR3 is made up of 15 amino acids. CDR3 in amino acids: CASSQEGTATDTQYF. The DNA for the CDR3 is TGCGCCAGCAGCCAAGAAGGGACAGCCACAGATACGCAGTATTTT.

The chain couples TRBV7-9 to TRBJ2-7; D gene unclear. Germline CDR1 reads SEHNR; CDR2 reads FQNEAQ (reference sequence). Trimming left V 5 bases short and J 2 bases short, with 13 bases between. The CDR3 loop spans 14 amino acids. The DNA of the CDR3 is TGTGCCAGCAGCCCCCGGACCCGAACCTACGAGCAGTACTTC. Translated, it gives CASSPRTRTYEQYF.

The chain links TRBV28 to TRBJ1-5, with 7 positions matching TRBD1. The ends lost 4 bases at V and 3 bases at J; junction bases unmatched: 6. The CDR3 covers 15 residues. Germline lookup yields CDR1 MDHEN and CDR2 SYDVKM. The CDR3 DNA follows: TGTGCCAGCAGTTCAAACAGGGGACCCAATCAGCCCCAGCATTTT. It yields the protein CASSSNRGPNQPQHF.

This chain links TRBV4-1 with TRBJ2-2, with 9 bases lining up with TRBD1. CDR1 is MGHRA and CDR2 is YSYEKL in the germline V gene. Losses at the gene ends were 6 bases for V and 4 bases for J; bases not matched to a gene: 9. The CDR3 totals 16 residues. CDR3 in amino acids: CASSPGGQGTTGELFF. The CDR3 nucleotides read TGCGCCAGCAGTCCTGGAGGACAGGGGACCACCGGGGAGCTGTTTTTT.

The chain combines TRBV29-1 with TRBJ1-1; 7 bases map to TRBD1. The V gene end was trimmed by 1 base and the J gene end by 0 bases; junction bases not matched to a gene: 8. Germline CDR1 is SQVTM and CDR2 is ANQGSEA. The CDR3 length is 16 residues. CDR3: CSVEGGQRDLNTEAFF. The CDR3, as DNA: TGCAGCGTTGAAGGGGGACAGAGAGACCTGAACACTGAAGCTTTCTTT.

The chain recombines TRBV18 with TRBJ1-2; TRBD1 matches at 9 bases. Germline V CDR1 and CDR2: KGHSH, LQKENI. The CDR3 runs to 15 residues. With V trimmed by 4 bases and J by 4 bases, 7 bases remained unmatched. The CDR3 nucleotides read TGTGCCAGCTCACGCAATACAGGGGGCGCCTATGGCTACACCTTC. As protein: CASSRNTGGAYGYTF.

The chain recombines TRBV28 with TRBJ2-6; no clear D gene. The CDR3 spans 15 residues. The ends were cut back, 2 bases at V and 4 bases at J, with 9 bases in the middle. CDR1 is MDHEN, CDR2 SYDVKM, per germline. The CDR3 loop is CASSLPGSGANVLTF. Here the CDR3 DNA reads TGTGCCAGCAGTTTACCCGGTTCGGGGGCCAACGTCCTGACTTTC.

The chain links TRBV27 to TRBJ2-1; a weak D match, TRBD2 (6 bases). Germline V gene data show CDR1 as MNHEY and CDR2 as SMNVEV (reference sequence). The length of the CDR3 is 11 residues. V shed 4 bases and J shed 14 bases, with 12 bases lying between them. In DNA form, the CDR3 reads TGTGCCAGCAGTTGGGGACTCGAAAAGTTCTTC. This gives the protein CASSWGLEKFF.

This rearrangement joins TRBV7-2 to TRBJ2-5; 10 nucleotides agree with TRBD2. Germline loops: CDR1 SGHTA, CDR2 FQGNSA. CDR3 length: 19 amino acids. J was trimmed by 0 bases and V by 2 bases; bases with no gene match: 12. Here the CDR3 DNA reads TGTGCCAGCAGCTTATTCTCTATCGGAGCGGGGGGGTACCAAGAGACCCAGTACTTC. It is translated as CASSLFSIGAGGYQETQYF.

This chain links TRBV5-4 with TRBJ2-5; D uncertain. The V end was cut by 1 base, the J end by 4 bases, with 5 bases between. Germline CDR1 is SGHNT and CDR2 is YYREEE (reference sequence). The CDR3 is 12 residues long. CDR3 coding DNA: TGTGCCAGCAGCTTGAACCGAGAGACCCAGTACTTC. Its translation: CASSLNRETQYF. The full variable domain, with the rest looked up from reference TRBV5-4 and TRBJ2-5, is ETGVTQSPTHLIKTRGQQVTLRCSSQSGHNTVSWYQQALGQGPQFIFQYYREEENGRGNFPPRFSGLQFPNYSSELNVNALELDDSALYLCASSLNRETQYFGPGTRLLVL.

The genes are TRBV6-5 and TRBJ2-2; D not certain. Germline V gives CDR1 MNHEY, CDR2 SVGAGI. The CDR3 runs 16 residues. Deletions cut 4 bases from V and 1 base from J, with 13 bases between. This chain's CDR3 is CASSLTRTGNTGELFF. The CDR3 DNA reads TGTGCCAGCAGTTTAACTCGGACGGGGAACACCGGGGAGCTGTTTTTT.

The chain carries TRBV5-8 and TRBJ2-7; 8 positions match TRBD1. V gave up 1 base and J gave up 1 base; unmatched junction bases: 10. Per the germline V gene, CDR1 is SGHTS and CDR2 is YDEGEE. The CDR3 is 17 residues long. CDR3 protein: CASSLRFHRDRSYEQYF. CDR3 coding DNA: TGTGCCAGCAGCTTGCGGTTTCACCGGGACAGGTCCTACGAGCAGTACTTC.

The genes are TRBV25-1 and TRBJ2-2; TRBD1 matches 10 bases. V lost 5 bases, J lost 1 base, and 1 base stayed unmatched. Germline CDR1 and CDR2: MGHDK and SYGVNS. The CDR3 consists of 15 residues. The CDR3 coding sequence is TGTGCCAGCAGTAGGACAGGGGGGAACACCGGGGAGCTGTTTTTT. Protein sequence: CASSRTGGNTGELFF.

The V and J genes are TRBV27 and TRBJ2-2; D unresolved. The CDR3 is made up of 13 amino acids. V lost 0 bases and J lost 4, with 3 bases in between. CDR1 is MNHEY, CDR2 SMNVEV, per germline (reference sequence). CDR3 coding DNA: TGTGCCAGCAGTTTATCGCGCACCGGGGAGCTGTTTTTT. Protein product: CASSLSRTGELFF.

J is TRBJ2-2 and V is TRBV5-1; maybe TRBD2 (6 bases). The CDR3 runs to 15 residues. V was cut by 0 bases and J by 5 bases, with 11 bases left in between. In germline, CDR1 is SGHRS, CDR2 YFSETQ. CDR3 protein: CASSLAGGATGELFF. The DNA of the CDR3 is TGCGCCAGCAGCTTGGCCGGGGGTGCGACCGGGGAGCTGTTTTTT.

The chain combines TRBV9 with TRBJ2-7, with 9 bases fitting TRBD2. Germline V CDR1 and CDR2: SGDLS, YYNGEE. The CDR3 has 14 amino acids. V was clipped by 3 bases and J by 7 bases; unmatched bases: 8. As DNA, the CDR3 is TGTGCCAGCAGCGCCGGGACTAGCCGGGGTGAGCAGTACTTC. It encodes CASSAGTSRGEQYF.

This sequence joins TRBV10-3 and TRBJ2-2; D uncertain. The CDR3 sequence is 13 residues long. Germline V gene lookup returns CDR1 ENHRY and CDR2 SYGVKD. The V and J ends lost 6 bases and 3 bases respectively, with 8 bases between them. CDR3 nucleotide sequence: TGTGCCATCAGAGCGACCGACACCGGGGAGCTGTTTTTT. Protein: CAIRATDTGELFF.

In DNA form, the CDR3 reads TGCGCCAGCAGCCAACGATCCGGCGGGAGGGCCTACGAGCAGTACTTC. The encoded protein is CASSQRSGGRAYEQYF. The chain recombines TRBV4-1 with TRBJ2-7, with TRBD2 identical over 9 bases. The ends lost 2 bases at V and 2 bases at J; junction bases unmatched: 7. Germline V CDR1 and CDR2: MGHRA, YSYEKL. The CDR3 is made up of 16 amino acids.